This entry is about one T cell receptor beta chain. As yet, its antigen is unknown. A multiplex PCR was run with 60 Vbeta primers and 13 Jbeta primers. Here immunoSEQ multiplex PCR was the method, and the copy in TCRdb shows in-frame clones only, minus some. The table records 210,000 or so clones, approximately 80% of them present only once. The sample belongs to a study of cytomegalovirus exposure and HLA in healthy donors. Study-level background: HLA-typed donors were the source of about 81 million unique TCRs held in an early data release.

Regarding the study as a whole: A later analysis linked around 15,000 TCR beta sequences to HLA alleles at 0.05 false discovery rate. Equally common other TCR beta chains were less clonally expanded than HLA-associated ones, a later analysis found. Among TCR beta chains, those listed as cytomegalovirus-associated numbered over 150.

This TCR was recovered from a girl aged 2-10 years in good health and CMV-seronegative. The sample comprised PBMCs.

This CDR3 is CASSGGQGEKGWNYGYTF. The CDR3 coding sequence is TGTGCCAGCAGCGGGGGACAGGGGGAAAAAGGGTGGAACTATGGCTACACCTTC. The chain is built from TRBV7-2 and TRBJ1-2, with 11 bases lining up with TRBD1. Germline assignment: CDR1 SGHTA and CDR2 FQGNSA. The J segment lost 2 bases and the V segment lost 5 bases, leaving 13 bases of the junction unmatched. The CDR3 totals 18 residues.